The T cell receptor (beta chain) under discussion was sequenced for a study of blood T cells in healthy people across ages. Whole-study findings and limits: Measured against age, TCR beta diversity per million T cells decreased in a roughly linear manner.

The authors ran a second PCR of roughly 7 to 11 cycles using a sample-barcoded 5' primer and a J-beta primer mix. The template-switch adaptor was a 5' adaptor with 12 random nucleotides. It tagged each cDNA molecule. TCRdb reanalysed the 5' RACE reads using MiXCR and keeps one entry per CDR3 protein. Among more than 650,000 distinct CDR3 sequences listed, 20% to 25% were seen once. Germline CDR1 is LGHDT and CDR2 is YNNKEL (reference sequence). This CDR3 is 13 amino acids long. The V gene lost 3 bases and the J gene lost 4 bases, with 7 bases spanning the gap. In regard to this clonotype: Its target is unknown.

The individuals who served as donors were healthy Caucasians living in Russia, aged roughly 6 to 95. It was about 9.4 milliliters of peripheral blood that were drawn from each donor. The chain joins TRBV3-1 to TRBJ1-5; a weak D match, TRBD1 (5 bases). This clonotype originated in a man aged 70 or older in good health. The sequencing input was blood. CDR3 DNA: TGTGCCAGCAGCCAGGACAAGAATCAGCCCCAGCATTTT. As protein: CASSQDKNQPQHF.